This T cell receptor beta chain was documented in a study of OX40 agonist ivuxolimab in advanced cancers. Turning to the study itself: Patients received ivuxolimab, an agonistic anti-OX40 (CD134) antibody. Intravenous ivuxolimab at 0.01 to 10 mg/kg was given to patients every 2 weeks.

Method: immunoSEQ multiplex PCR; TCRdb's copy keeps in-frame clones and lacks some. The sample lists 15,000 to 20,000 clones, nearly 95% occurring once. Study findings and constraints: CD8+ T cells (on average) carried more expanded clones than CD4+ T cells. Certain nonresponders additionally had low normalized T-cell clonal expansion.

Regarding this clone: The antigen is not known.

The CDR3 runs to 15 residues. CDR1 and CDR2 from the germline V gene are MNHEY and SMNVEV (reference sequence). Between the trimmed V and J ends, which lost 4 bases and 2 bases, there was a span of 14 bases. This clonotype originated in an adult with an advanced solid tumor such as melanoma, head and neck, liver or kidney cancer. V and J are TRBV27 and TRBJ1-2; no firm D call. The material sequenced was CD4+ or CD8+ T cells sorted from blood, taken in a trial of the OX40 agonist ivuxolimab. CDR3 DNA sequence: TGTGCCAGCAGTTCCGACATGGGCAAAAACTATGGCTACACCTTC. Its protein is CASSSDMGKNYGYTF.